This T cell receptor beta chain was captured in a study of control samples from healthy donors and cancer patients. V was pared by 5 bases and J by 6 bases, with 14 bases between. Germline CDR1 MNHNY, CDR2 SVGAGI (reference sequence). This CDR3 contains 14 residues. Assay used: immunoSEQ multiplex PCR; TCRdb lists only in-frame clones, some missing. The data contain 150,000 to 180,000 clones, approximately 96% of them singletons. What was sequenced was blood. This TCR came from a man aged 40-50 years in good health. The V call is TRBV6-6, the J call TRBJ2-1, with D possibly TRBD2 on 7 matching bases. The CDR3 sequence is CASSTLGGANEQFF. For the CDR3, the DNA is TGTGCCAGCAGTACCTTGGGGGGGGCCAATGAGCAGTTCTTC.